The TCR beta chain under discussion was sequenced for a study of blood T cell repertoires in COVID-19. Whole-study context: The United States, Italy and Spain supplied acute and convalescent COVID-19 samples. The analysed material was cDNA or gDNA that came from T cells, B-cell-depleted T cells, or PBMCs.

The V gene lost 4 bases and the J gene lost 4 bases, with 9 bases spanning the gap. Germline CDR1 and CDR2: SEHNR and FQNEAQ (reference sequence). The CDR3 is 13 residues long. How the authors handled the data: For nucleated cells, counts were estimated from reference gene primer amplification. Profiling relied on immunoSEQ multiplex PCR, and the TCRdb table lists in-frame clones only, not all of them. The V and J calls and clone size were taken over from that table, and D and trimming were inferred from the DNA. The sample includes 90,000 to 150,000 clones, 70% to 80% of them seen just once. The material sequenced was peripheral blood. This receptor was obtained from a man between 70 and 80 years old with acute or convalescent COVID-19. This rearrangement joins TRBV7-9 to TRBJ2-3; a possible D gene is TRBD1 (5 bases). The CDR3 here is CASSSTGSDTQYF. The CDR3 DNA sequence: TGTGCCAGCAGCTCCACAGGATCAGATACGCAGTATTTT. The full variable domain, rest sourced from reference TRBV7-9 and TRBJ2-3, is DTGVSQNPRHKITKRGQNVTFRCDPISEHNRLYWYRQTLGQGPEFLTYFQNEAQLEKSRLLSDRFSAERPKGSFSTLEIQRTEQGDSAMYLCASSSTGSDTQYFGPGTRLTVL.